This T cell receptor beta chain was captured by sequencing in a study of CD8 T cells in ankylosing spondylitis (dated by TCRdb to 2016 to 2017). Concerning the study at large: T cell receptor beta repertoires were profiled in healthy donors and ankylosing spondylitis patients so that disease-linked TCR variants could be found. The full study cohort was made up of about two dozen ankylosing spondylitis patients and approximately 100 healthy donors. Peripheral blood was sampled, and synovial fluid was also collected from ankylosing spondylitis patients. The paper's findings and limits, for the study overall: The disease-linked clones were reported to be significantly enriched in matched synovial fluid samples from ankylosing spondylitis patients. Some of the motif variants had been reported before in the synovial fluid and blood of reactive arthritis patients, a finding that suggests common disease-initiation mechanisms. A CD8+ phenotype was shown by the disease-linked clones, which were found at relatively low frequencies in peripheral blood. Blood from ankylosing spondylitis patients appeared to be characterized by a TCR beta motif composed of eight or nine highly homologous amino acid variants.

At the junction V is shortened by 5 bases and J by 3 bases; bases outside the gene matches: 11. The germline V gene gives CDR1 as SQVTM and CDR2 as ANQGSEA. The CDR3 contains 18 residues, cysteine and phenylalanine counted. Here the CDR3 DNA is all that survives: 54 bases in frame from base 1. With respect to this clonotype: Its antigen is unknown. The sample holds no much larger clone one base away, and base qualities are not on file.

Instrument on record: Illumina MiSeq. Quantitative 5'-RACE with molecular barcodes was the method used to prepare the TCR beta libraries. Per the source publication's procedure: Disease-linked TCR variants were identified with a new computational method built on a probabilistic model of VDJ rearrangement. TCRdb reprocessed the public reads (quality trimming at Q25 with fastp, clone calling with MiXCR) and kept in-frame beta chains. Each entry merges the rows of one CDR3 protein and shows their most common DNA and genes. The V and J calls and clone size come from TCRdb's table, not from the authors' own analysis. The sample table contains about 18,000 distinct CDR3 sequences; only one count was recorded for under 8.5% of them. Of the sample, roughly 38% falls within the top ten clones.

The V and J segments used are TRBV29-1 and TRBJ2-6; TRBD1 aligns with 12 central bases. The origin of this receptor is a male donor with ankylosing spondylitis or in good health (not recorded which). Sequences were obtained from blood. The CDR3 is CSVILRDRGRGGANVLTF. The DNA sequence is TGCAGCGTTATTCTCCGGGACAGGGGGCGCGGTGGGGCCAACGTCCTGACTTTC.